This T cell receptor (beta chain) is from a study of vaccination effects on CD4 cells after COVID-19. Germline CDR1 is SGHRS and CDR2 is YFSETQ. The CDR3 is 14 residues long. Trimming shortened V by 4 bases and J by 0 bases, and 9 bases separated the two germline ends. Generated by immunoSEQ multiplex PCR, the TCRdb table keeps only in-frame clones and is missing some. The sample includes 62,000 or so clones, 75% to 90% of them seen just once. About this clone itself: The antigen is undetermined.

Antigen-specific CD4+ T cells were expanded with viral peptide pools in the ViraFEST assay before sequencing. At the end of around eleven days of culture, CD4+ T cells were isolated. Prior SARS-CoV-2 infection was absent in the vaccine recipients, as shown by negative nucleocapsid antibodies. This chain links TRBV5-1 with TRBJ2-3; no reliable D call. The specimen comprised CD4+ T cells from PBMCs cultured with SARS-CoV-2 spike peptides, sampled before COVID-19 vaccination. The origin of this receptor is a human donor who received a COVID-19 vaccine. In nucleotides, the CDR3 is TGCGCCAGCAGCCGGGCGTTCAGCACAGATACGCAGTATTTT. Its protein is CASSRAFSTDTQYF.